A single T cell receptor beta chain is shown here with its context. Its antigen remains unidentified. No much larger clonotype is one base removed from it; base qualities were not supplied. The data were taken from a study of T cells in Graves' hyperthyroidism and ophthalmopathy (dated by TCRdb to the late 2010s). About the study as a whole: Peripheral blood samples were taken at the time of initial diagnosis, prior to any treatment. After blood sampling, hyperthyroidism patients were treated with methimazole at a starting dose of 30 mg daily, and ophthalmopathy patients were treated with high-dose intravenous methylprednisolone. Prospective prediction of ophthalmopathy was tested in an independent validation cohort consisting of fewer than 20 hyperthyroidism patients and around 16 patients who later progressed to ophthalmopathy. According to the paper, TCR Vbeta CDR3 sequencing was carried out on roughly 130 peripheral blood samples, which came from fewer than 50 ophthalmopathy, under 85 hyperthyroidism and approximately 17 progressor patients. Thyroid tissue and blood T-cell repertoires from several Graves' hyperthyroidism patients were also compared in the study. A discovery cohort of 95 to 100 patients, 43 with Graves' ophthalmopathy and under 60 with stable Graves' hyperthyroidism, was used to find distinguishing TCR V-J signatures. The 95 to 100 discovery patients were randomly split 7:3 into training and test sets. The paper as a whole reports these results and caveats: In validation, the model predicted progression to ophthalmopathy with 65% to 71% sensitivity and about 72% specificity, a median of around six months before onset. A 13 V-J signature model separated ophthalmopathy from stable hyperthyroidism, with about 88% sensitivity and approximately 81% specificity in cross-validation and 80%/75% in testing. Blood samples also contained most of the expanded thyroid clonotypes (frequency above 0.001), which suggests that blood repertoires may reflect thyroid immune responses. No statistical method was used to set the sample size in advance, and investigators knew the group allocation.

Amplification of TCR beta CDR3 regions was carried out from RNA transcripts. The first round of RT-PCR for the TCR CDR3 was performed with the HTBI primer set and the Qiagen OneStep RT-PCR kit. Libraries were constructed in a second round of multiplex PCR, after which size selection and purification were carried out. The libraries were sequenced on an Illumina HiSeq2000 using paired-end 100 bp reads. Concerning the study's data processing: SOAPnuke was used to process the raw data, with reads discarded if the reads contained adapters or uncalled bases, had a mean Phred below 15, or lacked an exact constant-primer or identifier match. High-quality paired reads were merged with COPE v1.2.5, and unique nucleotide sequences were defined as clonotypes. Clonotypes were aligned to IMGT TRBV, TRBD and TRBJ reference segments using MiTCR v1.1. The analysis was restricted to V-J combinations with a frequency above 0.0001, which together covered 99.2% of the repertoires. A TCS score was defined as the ratio between F50 (clonal expansion) and ExV (chaos), using BLOSUM62-based TCRdist between CDR3 peptides within each V-J. Welch's t-statistics and random forest reduced 450 to 600 V-J features to 10 to 15, which were used in a naive Bayes classifier (R e1071). In-frame beta chains were kept once TCRdb had trimmed the public reads at Q25 with fastp and called clones with MiXCR. Duplicate CDR3 protein sequences are folded into a single record with the most common DNA and genes. These V and J calls originate from TCRdb's pipeline instead of the authors' own analysis. The sample contains over 250,000 distinct CDR3 sequences, 15% to 20% of them found a single time. Roughly 50% of the sample belongs to the ten largest clones.

Taken from the germline V gene, the CDR1 and CDR2 loops are MGHRA and YSYEKL. Reading from cysteine to phenylalanine, the CDR3 counts 15 amino acids. The CDR3 DNA has 45 bases and is translated from base 1. The germline V end is reduced by 1 base and the J end by 2 bases; junction bases left unmatched: 3. In the ophthalmopathy patients, disease was moderately to severely active, with a Clinical Activity Score of 3 or more, a NOSPECS grade of 4 or more, and a duration of less than 3 months. Patients with uncontrolled infections, other autoimmune diseases, pregnancy or lactation were excluded. Diagnoses were established on the basis of clinical symptoms, serum thyroxine and TRAb, thyroid ultrasound, and orbital computed tomography. Ficoll-Paque density gradient centrifugation was used to isolate PBMCs from about 10 ml of fresh peripheral blood. Total RNA was extracted with Trizol reagent, and quality was checked on an Agilent 2100 Bioanalyzer.

The receptor comes from an older woman with Graves' ophthalmopathy. Sequenced material: blood. Rearrangement joined TRBV4-1 to TRBJ2-3, with TRBD2 identical over 7 junction bases. The CDR3 protein sequence reads: CASSQGGLITDTQYF. The bases are TGCGCCAGCAGCCAAGGGGGACTAATCACAGATACGCAGTATTTT.